This T cell receptor beta chain was recorded in a study of blood T cell repertoires in COVID-19. Looking at the study overall: Samples taken during acute and convalescent COVID-19 were collected in the United States, Italy and Spain. The analysed material was cDNA or gDNA that came from T cells, B-cell-depleted T cells, or PBMCs.

This CDR3 is 13 amino acids long. The V segment lost 3 bases and the J segment 7 bases; nucleotides outside the gene matches: 2. Looked up from germline, CDR1 is SGHTA and CDR2 is FQGTGA. How the authors handled the data: Nucleated cell counts were estimated from reference gene primer amplification. Clones were sequenced by immunoSEQ multiplex PCR, and TCRdb holds only the in-frame ones, with some missing. V, J and clone size derive from that table, while D and trimming were established from the DNA sequence. In the table there are 200,000 to 250,000 clones, 70% to 90% of which are singletons. The chain couples TRBV7-3 to TRBJ2-2; 7 nucleotides align to TRBD1. The clonotype originates from a woman in her seventies with active or convalescent COVID-19. Input material: peripheral blood. CDR3 residues: CASSFQGDGELFF. The CDR3 region has the DNA TGTGCCAGCAGCTTCCAGGGGGACGGGGAGCTGTTTTTT.